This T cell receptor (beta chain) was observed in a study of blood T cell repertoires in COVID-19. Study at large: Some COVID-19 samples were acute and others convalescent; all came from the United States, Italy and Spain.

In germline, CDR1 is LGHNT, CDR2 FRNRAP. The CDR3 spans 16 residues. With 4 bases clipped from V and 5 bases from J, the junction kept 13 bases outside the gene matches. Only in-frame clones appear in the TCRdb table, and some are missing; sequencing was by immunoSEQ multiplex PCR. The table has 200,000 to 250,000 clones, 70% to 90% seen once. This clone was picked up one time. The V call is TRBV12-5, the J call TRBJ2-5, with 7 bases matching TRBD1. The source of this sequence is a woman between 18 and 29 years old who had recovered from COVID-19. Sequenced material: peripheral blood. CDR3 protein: CASGWGQTGLMETQYF. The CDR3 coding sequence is TGTGCTAGTGGTTGGGGCCAGACAGGGTTAATGGAGACCCAGTACTTC.